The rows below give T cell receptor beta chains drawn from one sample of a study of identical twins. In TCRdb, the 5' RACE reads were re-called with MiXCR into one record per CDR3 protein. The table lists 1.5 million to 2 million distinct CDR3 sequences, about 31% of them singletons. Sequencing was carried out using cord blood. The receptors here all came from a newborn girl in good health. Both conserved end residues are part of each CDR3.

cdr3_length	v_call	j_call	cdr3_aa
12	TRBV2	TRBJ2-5	CASHGVEETQYF
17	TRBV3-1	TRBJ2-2	CASSQAFWTSGTGELFF
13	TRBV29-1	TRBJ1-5	CSVSRDINQPQHF
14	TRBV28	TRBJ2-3	CAIRGAGGTDTQYF
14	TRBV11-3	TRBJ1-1	CASSLDLGSTEAFF
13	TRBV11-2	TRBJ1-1	CASSWDSDTEAFF
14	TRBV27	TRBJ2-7	CASKPEGQHYEQYF
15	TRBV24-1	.	CATSDPGQAYNEQYF
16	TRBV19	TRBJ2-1	CASSSIRGHSYNEQFF
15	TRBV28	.	CASTVRRTTQETQYF
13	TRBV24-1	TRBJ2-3	CATAGAGTDTQYF
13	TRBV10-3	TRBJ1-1	CAIRGGQDTEAFF
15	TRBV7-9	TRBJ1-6	CASSPGTSSNSPLHF
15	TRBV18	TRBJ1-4	CASSRLGTANEKLFF
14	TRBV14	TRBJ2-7	CASSQDWGTYEQYF
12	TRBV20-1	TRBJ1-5	CSATRGNQPQHF
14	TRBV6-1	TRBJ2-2	CASIQAGPTGELFF
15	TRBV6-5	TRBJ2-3	CASSSTIAGTDTQYF
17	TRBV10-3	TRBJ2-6	CAISGGDFSSGANVLTF
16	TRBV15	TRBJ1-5	CATSRDRQVGHQPQHF
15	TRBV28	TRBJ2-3	CASSSIAGGPDTQYF
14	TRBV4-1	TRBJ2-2	CASSQISWTGELFF
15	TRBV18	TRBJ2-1	CASSPPGIYGNEQFF
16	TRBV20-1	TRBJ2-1	CSARVRLADLYNEQFF
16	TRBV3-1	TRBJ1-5	CASSPAPPAVNQPQHF
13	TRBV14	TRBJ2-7	CASSSYRGHEQYF
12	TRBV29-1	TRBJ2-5	CSVGVSQETQYF
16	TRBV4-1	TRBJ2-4	CASSQVLGLDKNIQYF
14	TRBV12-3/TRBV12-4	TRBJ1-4	CASSWDRVTEKLFF
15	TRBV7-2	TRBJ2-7	CASSPGLAQTYEQYF
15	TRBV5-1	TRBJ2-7	CASSLVSSGSYEQYF
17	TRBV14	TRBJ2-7	CASSQAPGLPAAYEQYF
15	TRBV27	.	CASSAFLSSYNEQYF
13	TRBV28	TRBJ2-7	CASSLGTVYEQYF
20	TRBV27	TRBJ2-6	CASSLRQWGRAPSGANVLTF
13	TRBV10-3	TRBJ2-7	CAIRGAGSYEQYF
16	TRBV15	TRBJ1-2	CATSREAWQGEDSYTF